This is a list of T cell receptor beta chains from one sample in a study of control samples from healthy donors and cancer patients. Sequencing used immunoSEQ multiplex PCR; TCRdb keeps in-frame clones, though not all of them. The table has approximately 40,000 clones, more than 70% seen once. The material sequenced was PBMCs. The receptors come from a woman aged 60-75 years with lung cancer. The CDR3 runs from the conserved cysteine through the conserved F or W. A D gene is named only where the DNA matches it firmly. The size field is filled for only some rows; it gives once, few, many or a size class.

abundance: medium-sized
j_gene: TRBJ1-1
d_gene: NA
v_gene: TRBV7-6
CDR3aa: CASSQKAGHTEAFF
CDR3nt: TGTGCCAGCAGCCAAAAGGCGGGGCACACTGAAGCTTTCTTT

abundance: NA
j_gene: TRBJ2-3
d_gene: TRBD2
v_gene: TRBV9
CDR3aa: CASSVAAGGRDTQYF
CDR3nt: TGTGCCAGCAGCGTAGCAGCGGGAGGGAGGGATACGCAGTATTTT

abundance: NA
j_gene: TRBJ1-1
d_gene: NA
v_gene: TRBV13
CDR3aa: CASSLLNTEAFF
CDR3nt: TGTGCCAGCAGCTTACTGAACACTGAAGCTTTCTTT

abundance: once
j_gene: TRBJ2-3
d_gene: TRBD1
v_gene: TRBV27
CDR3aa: CASGRDRGTDTQYF
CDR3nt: TGTGCCAGCGGCCGGGACAGGGGCACAGATACGCAGTATTTT

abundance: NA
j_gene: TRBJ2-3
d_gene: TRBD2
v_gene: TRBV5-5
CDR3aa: CASSGGLGVGDTQYF
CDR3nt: TGTGCCAGCAGCGGGGGACTAGGGGTGGGAGATACGCAGTATTTT

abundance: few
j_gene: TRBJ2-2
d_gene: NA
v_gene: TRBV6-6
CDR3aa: CASTHNIGLNTGELFF
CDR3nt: TGTGCCAGCACCCATAACATCGGATTGAACACCGGGGAGCTGTTTTTT

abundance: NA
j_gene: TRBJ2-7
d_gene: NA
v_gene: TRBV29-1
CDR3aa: CSVDLSASYEQYF
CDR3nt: TGCAGCGTAGACCTTAGCGCCTCCTACGAGCAGTACTTC

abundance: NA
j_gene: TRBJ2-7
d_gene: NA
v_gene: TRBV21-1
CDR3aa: CASSKANPGTSGHEQYF
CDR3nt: TGTGCCAGCAGCAAAGCCAACCCCGGGACTAGCGGCCACGAGCAGTACTTC

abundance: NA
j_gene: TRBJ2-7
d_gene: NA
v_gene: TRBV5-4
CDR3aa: CASSLLLVPHEQYF
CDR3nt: TGTGCCAGCAGCTTGTTACTAGTTCCCCACGAGCAGTACTTC

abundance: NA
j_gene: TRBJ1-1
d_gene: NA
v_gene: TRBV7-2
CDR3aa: CASSSRVARGTEAFF
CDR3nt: TGTGCCAGCAGCTCCCGTGTGGCCCGGGGGACTGAAGCTTTCTTT

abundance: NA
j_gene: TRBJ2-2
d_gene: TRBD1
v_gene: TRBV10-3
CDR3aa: CAIPRGQDPNTGELFF
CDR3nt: TGTGCCATTCCTCGGGGACAGGATCCTAACACCGGGGAGCTGTTTTTT

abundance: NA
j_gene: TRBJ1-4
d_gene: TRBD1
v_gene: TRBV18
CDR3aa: CASSQNAGTGDEKLFF
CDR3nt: TGTGCCAGCTCACAAAACGCCGGGACAGGGGACGAAAAACTGTTTTTT

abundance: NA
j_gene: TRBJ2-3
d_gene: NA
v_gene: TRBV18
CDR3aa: CASSPSGDDGDTQYF
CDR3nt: TGTGCCAGCTCACCAAGTGGGGACGACGGAGATACGCAGTATTTT

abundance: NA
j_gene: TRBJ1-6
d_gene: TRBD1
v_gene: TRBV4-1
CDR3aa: CASSRTGQGGTPLHF
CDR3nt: TGCGCCAGCAGCCGGACGGGACAGGGTGGTACACCCCTCCACTTT

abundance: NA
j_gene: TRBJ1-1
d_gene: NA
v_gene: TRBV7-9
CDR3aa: CASSLRPGALVNTEAFF
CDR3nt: TGTGCCAGCAGCTTACGGCCAGGGGCTTTGGTGAACACTGAAGCTTTCTTT

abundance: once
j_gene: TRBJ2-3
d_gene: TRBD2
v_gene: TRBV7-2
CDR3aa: CASSPLYSGADTQYF
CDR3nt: TGTGCCAGCAGCCCACTCTACAGCGGGGCAGATACGCAGTATTTT

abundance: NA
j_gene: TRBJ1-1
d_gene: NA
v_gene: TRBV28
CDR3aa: CASSRGGGVTEAFF
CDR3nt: TGTGCCAGCAGTAGAGGGGGGGGAGTTACTGAAGCTTTCTTT

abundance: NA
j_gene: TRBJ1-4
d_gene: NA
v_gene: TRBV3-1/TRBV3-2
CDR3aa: CASSQDGGANEKLFF
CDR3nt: TGTGCCAGCAGCCAAGATGGGGGGGCTAATGAAAAACTGTTTTTT

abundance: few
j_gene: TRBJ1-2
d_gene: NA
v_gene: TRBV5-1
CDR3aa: CASSPEQGPLGGYTF
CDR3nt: TGCGCCAGCAGCCCCGAACAGGGCCCTCTTGGTGGCTACACCTTC

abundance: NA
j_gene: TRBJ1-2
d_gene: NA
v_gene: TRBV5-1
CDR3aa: CASGREFGSGYTF
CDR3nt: TGCGCCAGCGGCCGAGAGTTTGGGAGTGGCTACACCTTC

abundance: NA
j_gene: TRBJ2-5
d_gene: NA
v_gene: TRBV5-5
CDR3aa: CASSSGTYQETQYF
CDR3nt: TGTGCCAGCAGCTCCGGGACGTACCAAGAGACCCAGTACTTC

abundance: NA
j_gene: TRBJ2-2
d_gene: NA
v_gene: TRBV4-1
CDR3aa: CASSQGVPALGGELFF
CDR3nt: TGCGCCAGCAGCCAAGGGGTCCCCGCCCTTGGCGGGGAGCTGTTTTTT

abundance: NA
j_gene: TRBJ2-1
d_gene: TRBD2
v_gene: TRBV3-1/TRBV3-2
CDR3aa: CASSPARGGSSGRWNEQFF
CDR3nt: TGTGCCAGCAGCCCAGCCCGGGGAGGGTCTAGCGGGAGGTGGAATGAGCAGTTCTTC

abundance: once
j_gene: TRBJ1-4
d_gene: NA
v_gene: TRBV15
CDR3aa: CATSRDGLNEKLFF
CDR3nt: TGTGCCACCAGCAGAGATGGGCTTAATGAAAAACTGTTTTTT

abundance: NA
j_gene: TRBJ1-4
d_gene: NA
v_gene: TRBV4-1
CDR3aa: CASSQSPGGGNEKLFF
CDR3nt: TGCGCCAGCAGCCAATCTCCCGGGGGGGGGAATGAAAAACTGTTTTTT

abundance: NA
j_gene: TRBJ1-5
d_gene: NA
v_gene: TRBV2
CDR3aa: CASSEGSRGGNQPQHF
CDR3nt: TGTGCCAGCAGTGAAGGGAGCCGCGGGGGCAATCAGCCCCAGCATTTT

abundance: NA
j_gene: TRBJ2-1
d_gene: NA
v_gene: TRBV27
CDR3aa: CASSLAGGFNEQFF
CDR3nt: TGTGCCAGCAGTTTAGCCGGCGGCTTCAATGAGCAGTTCTTC

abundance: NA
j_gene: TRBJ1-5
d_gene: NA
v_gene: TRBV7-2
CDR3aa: CASSLDMGAGNQPQHF
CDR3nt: TGTGCCAGCAGCTTAGATATGGGGGCGGGGAATCAGCCCCAGCATTTT

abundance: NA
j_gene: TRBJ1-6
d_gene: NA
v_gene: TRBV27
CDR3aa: CASSLWGPNSYNSPLHF
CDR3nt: TGTGCCAGCAGTTTATGGGGACCCAACTCCTATAATTCACCCCTCCACTTT

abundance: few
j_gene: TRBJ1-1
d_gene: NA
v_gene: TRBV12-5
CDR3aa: CASGLPRRGTAEAFF
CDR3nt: TGTGCTAGTGGTTTGCCCCGAAGGGGGACGGCTGAAGCTTTCTTT

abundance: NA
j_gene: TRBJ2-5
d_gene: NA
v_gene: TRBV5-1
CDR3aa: CASSLGPGTQETQYF
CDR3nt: TGCGCCAGCAGCTTGGGTCCAGGGACCCAAGAGACCCAGTACTTC

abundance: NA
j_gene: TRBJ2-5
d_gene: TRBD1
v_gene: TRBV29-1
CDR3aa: CSVSPGTGRETQYF
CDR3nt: TGCAGCGTTTCGCCTGGGACAGGGAGAGAGACCCAGTACTTC

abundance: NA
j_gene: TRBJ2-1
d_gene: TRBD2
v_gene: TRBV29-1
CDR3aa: CSVAGLAGNEQFF
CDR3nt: TGCAGCGTTGCGGGACTAGCGGGAAATGAGCAGTTCTTC

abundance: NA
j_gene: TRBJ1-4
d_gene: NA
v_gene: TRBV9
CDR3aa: CASSVASGFATNEKLFF
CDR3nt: TGTGCCAGCAGCGTAGCTTCAGGGTTCGCAACTAATGAAAAACTGTTTTTT

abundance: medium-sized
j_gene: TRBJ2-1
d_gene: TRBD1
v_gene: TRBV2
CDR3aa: CASSTGQGLGEQFF
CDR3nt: TGTGCCAGCAGCACAGGACAGGGCCTTGGGGAGCAGTTCTTC

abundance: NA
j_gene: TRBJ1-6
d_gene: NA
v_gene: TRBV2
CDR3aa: CASYGQTNSPLHF
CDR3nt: TGTGCCAGCTATGGACAAACCAATTCACCCCTCCACTTT

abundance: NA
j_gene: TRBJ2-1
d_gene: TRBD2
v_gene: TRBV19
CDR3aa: CASSITGGSYNEQFF
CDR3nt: TGTGCCAGTAGTATAACCGGGGGGTCTTACAATGAGCAGTTCTTC

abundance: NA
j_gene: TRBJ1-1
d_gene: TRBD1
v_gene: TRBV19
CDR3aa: CASSFQGVGTEAFF
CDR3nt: TGTGCCAGTAGTTTCCAGGGGGTGGGCACTGAAGCTTTCTTT

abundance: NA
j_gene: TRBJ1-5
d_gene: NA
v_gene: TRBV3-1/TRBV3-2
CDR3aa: CASSHGAEIRPQHF
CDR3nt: TGTGCCAGCAGCCATGGAGCAGAGATCAGGCCCCAGCATTTT

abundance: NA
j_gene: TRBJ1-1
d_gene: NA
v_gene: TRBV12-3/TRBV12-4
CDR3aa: CASSWGQEAFF
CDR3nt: TGTGCCAGCAGTTGGGGGCAAGAAGCTTTCTTT

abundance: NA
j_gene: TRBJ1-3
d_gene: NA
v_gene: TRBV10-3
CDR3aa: CAISDRSSGNTIYF
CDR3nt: TGTGCCATCAGCGACAGAAGCTCTGGAAACACCATATATTTT

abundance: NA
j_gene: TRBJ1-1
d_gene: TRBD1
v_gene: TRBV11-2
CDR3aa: CASSLTGGSTEAFF
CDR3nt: TGTGCCAGCAGTCTGACAGGGGGTAGTACTGAAGCTTTCTTT

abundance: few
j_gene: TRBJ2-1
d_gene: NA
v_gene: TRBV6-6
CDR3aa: CASSYRDNNEQFF
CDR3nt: TGTGCCAGCAGTTACAGGGACAACAATGAGCAGTTCTTC

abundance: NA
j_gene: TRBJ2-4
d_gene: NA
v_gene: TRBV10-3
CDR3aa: CAISESPGEAKNIQYF
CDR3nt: TGTGCCATCAGTGAGTCGCCAGGGGAGGCCAAAAACATTCAGTACTTC

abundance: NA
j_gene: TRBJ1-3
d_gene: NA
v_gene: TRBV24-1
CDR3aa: CATSDLHPQGPGNTIYF
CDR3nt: TGTGCCACCAGTGATTTGCATCCCCAGGGTCCTGGAAACACCATATATTTT

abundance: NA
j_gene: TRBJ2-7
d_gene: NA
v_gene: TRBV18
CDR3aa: CASSPGVGTYEQYF
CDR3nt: TGTGCCAGCTCCCCAGGTGTGGGGACCTACGAGCAGTACTTC

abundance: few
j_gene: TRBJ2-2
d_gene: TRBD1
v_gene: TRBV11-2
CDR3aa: CASVPRQGLVFGELFF
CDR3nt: TGTGCCAGTGTGCCAAGACAGGGGCTTGTCTTCGGGGAGCTGTTTTTT

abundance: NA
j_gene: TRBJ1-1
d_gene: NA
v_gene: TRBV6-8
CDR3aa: CASSYPTKQGAGNTEAFF
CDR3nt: TGTGCCAGCAGTTACCCGACCAAACAGGGAGCGGGGAACACTGAAGCTTTCTTT

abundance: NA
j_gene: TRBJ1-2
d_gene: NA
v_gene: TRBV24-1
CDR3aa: CATSPGDLYGYTF
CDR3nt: TGTGCCACCAGTCCAGGAGACCTCTATGGCTACACCTTC